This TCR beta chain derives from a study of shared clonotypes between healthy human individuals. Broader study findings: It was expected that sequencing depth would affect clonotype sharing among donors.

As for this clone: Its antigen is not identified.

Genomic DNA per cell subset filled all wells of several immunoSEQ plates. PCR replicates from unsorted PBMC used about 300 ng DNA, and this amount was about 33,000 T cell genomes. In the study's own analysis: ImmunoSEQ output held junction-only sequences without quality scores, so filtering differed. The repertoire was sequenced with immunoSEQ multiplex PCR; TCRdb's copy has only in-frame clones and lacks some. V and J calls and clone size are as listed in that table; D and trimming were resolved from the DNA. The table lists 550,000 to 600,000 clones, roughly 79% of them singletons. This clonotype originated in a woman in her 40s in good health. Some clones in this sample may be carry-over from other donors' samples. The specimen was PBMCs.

The CDR3 protein is CASSPTVPGPGPGEYF. CDR3 nucleotide sequence: TGTGCCAGCAGTCCGACCGTCCCGGGACCGGGACCGGGGGAGTACTTC. The rearrangement uses TRBV28 and TRBJ2-7, with a tentative D call TRBD2 (6 bases). Trimming took off 5 bases at V and 11 bases at J, with 28 bases between the two ends. Germline CDR1 is MDHEN and CDR2 is SYDVKM. The CDR3 has 16 amino acids. Based on the CDR3 plus reference TRBV28 and TRBJ2-7, the full variable domain is DVKVTQSSRYLVKRTGEKVFLECVQDMDHENMFWYRQDPGLGLRLIYFSYDVKMKEKGDIPEGYSVSREKKERFSLILESASTNQTSMYLCASSPTVPGPGPGEYFGPGTRLTVT.